The rows below give T cell receptor beta chains drawn from one sample of a study of cytomegalovirus exposure and HLA in healthy donors. Clones were sequenced by immunoSEQ multiplex PCR, and TCRdb holds only the in-frame ones, with some missing. The sample lists 180,000 or so clones, around nine tenths seen once, with 7.2% in the top ten. The sample taken for sequencing was PBMCs. These receptors originate from a man younger than 45 in good health and CMV-seropositive. CDR3s include the opening cysteine and the closing phenylalanine or tryptophan.

J,V,CDR3
TRBJ2-1,TRBV5-1,CASSSTGTRPYNEQFF
TRBJ1-5,TRBV18,CASSPPLGQGGVQPQHF
TRBJ2-7,TRBV18,CATSREGSSYEQYF
TRBJ2-7,TRBV4-2,CASSQDTGTSGSDLYEQYF
TRBJ2-3,TRBV7-2,CASSSGGPHTDTQYF
TRBJ2-7,TRBV27,CASSSAGLGGYEQYF
TRBJ2-3,TRBV11-3,CASSSATSGGPDTQYF
TRBJ2-7,TRBV5-6,CASSAGLLAYEQYF
TRBJ2-1,TRBV4-3,CASSQDTGTSYNEQFF
TRBJ2-7,TRBV5-4,CASSSRTGAYEQYF
TRBJ2-7,TRBV19,CASSISLAGTGQYF
TRBJ2-7,TRBV9,CASSVEGRGWARANEQYF
TRBJ1-5,TRBV15,CATSRDQGTENQPQHF
TRBJ1-1,TRBV6-5,CASSYGTLNTEAFF
TRBJ2-5,TRBV4-1,CASSQVPEATQYF
TRBJ2-7,TRBV28,CASRIRGQVSSYEQYF
TRBJ2-7,TRBV5-1,CASSFERRGSLYEQYF
TRBJ2-1,TRBV15,CATSVSGGGLNNEQFF
TRBJ2-5,TRBV9,CASSVAQGYETQYF
TRBJ2-5,TRBV5-1,CASSFFGVQETQYF
TRBJ2-7,TRBV28,CASRDYRGLPYEQYF
TRBJ2-1,TRBV7-2,CASSLAFGPGLDELNEQFF
TRBJ2-3,TRBV29-1,CSVESTDTQYF
TRBJ2-2,TRBV9,CASSVWLTGGTGELFF
TRBJ2-1,TRBV5-1,CASSISGRENEQFF
TRBJ2-1,TRBV5-6,CASSLIAQYYNEQFF
TRBJ1-5,TRBV9,CASSVEGDQPQHF
TRBJ2-3,TRBV2,CASSFSRERLADTQYF
TRBJ2-7,TRBV6-1,CASKPGQRPGEQYF
TRBJ2-1,TRBV6-6,CASSYEGGDYNEQFF
TRBJ1-2,TRBV2,CASSEARGGSGYTF
TRBJ2-5,TRBV6-5,CASRGNQETQYF
TRBJ1-6,TRBV11-2,CASSLVRGGGSYNSPLHF
TRBJ1-2,TRBV7-2,CASSSTGTGGLSNTF
TRBJ1-5,TRBV7-2,CASSFGSSQPQHF